The TCR beta chain under discussion was sequenced for a study of shared clonotypes between healthy human individuals. Repertoires were generated with immunoSEQ multiplex PCR, while TCRdb's copy carries only in-frame clones and drops some. The repertoire consists of some 1.1 million clones, with 77% occurring once and the leading ten covering 0.89%. There are 15 residues in the CDR3. Trimming took 5 bases from V and 1 from J; bases not matched to a gene: 7. Germline CDR1 SGHVS, CDR2 FNYEAQ. This chain connects TRBV7-6 to TRBJ2-7, with TRBD2 matching 8 bases. Source material: memory CD4+ T cells from PBMCs. Indicated subset: CD45RA-negative fraction. The sequence derives from a man between 18 and 29 years old in good health. Some clones in this sample may be carry-over from other donors' samples. In DNA form, the CDR3 reads TGTGCCAGCAGCCCTAAGCGGGAGTCATCCTACGAGCAGTACTTC. The encoded protein is CASSPKRESSYEQYF.